These 32 T cell receptor beta chains came from one sample sequenced in a study of CD8 T cells in Susac syndrome. With random hexamers, roughly 0.45 to 1 ug RNA was reverse transcribed. TCRdb itself ran the immunoSEQ multiplex PCR reads through MiXCR, one entry per CDR3 protein. This table has about 83,000 distinct CDR3 sequences, about 96% appearing once. The sequenced material came from CD8+ T cells from PBMCs. These receptors all stem from a human donor with Susac syndrome.

V is TRBV20-1 and J is TRBJ1-2; 10 bases line up with TRBD1. The CDR3 sequence is 15 residues long. V lost 0 bases, J lost 8 bases, and 9 bases stayed unmatched. Germline V gene sequence: CDR1 DFQATT, CDR2 SNEGSKA (reference sequence). The CDR3 loop reads CSARDRGQGLGGYTF. The DNA for the CDR3 is TGCAGTGCTAGAGATCGGGGACAGGGGTTGGGGGGCTACACCTTC.

The V call is TRBV28, the J call TRBJ2-7; 11 positions match TRBD1. The CDR3 runs 15 residues. V dropped 0 bases and J dropped 6; count of bases not matched to a gene: 4. CDR1 is MDHEN, CDR2 SYDVKM, per germline. Here the CDR3 DNA reads TGTGCCAGCAGTTTATGCGGACAGGGGGCGTGCGAGCAGTACTTC. It codes for CASSLCGQGACEQYF. The full variable domain, with the rest looked up from reference TRBV28 and TRBJ2-7, is DVKVTQSSRYLVKRTGEKVFLECVQDMDHENMFWYRQDPGLGLRLIYFSYDVKMKEKGDIPEGYSVSREKKERFSLILESASTNQTSMYLCASSLCGQGACEQYFGPGTRLTVT.

The chain is built from TRBV6-2 or TRBV6-3 and TRBJ2-2; D may be TRBD1 or TRBD2 (5 bases each). Between the trimmed V and J ends, which lost 6 bases and 5 bases, there was a span of 19 bases. Germline CDR1 reads MNHEY; CDR2 reads SVGEGT. The CDR3 extends over 16 amino acids. CDR3 in amino acids: CASSPMWGSRTGELFF. The CDR3 DNA is TGTGCCAGCAGCCCCATGTGGGGGTCGCGAACCGGGGAGCTGTTTTTT.

J is TRBJ2-7 and V is TRBV19; D may be TRBD1 or TRBD2 (5 bases each). The germline V gene has CDR1 LNHDA and CDR2 SQIVND (reference sequence). CDR3 length: 15 amino acids. V was shortened by 3 bases and J by 3 bases, with 15 bases between the two germline ends. The CDR3 loop reads CASSILPGTGYEQYF. In nucleotides, the CDR3 is TGTGCCAGTAGTATTCTCCCGGGGACGGGCTACGAGCAGTACTTC.

The rearrangement joins TRBV7-7 to TRBJ2-7; 7 positions match TRBD2. Per the germline V gene, CDR1 is SSHAT and CDR2 is FNYEAQ (reference sequence). This CDR3 is 14 amino acids long. The CDR3 reads CASSKWNWGGEQYV. The CDR3, as DNA: TGTGCTAGCAGCAAATGGAACTGGGGGGGCGAGCAGTACGTC.

This chain joins TRBV20-1 and TRBJ2-4, with D maybe TRBD2 (6 bases). CDR1 is DFQATT and CDR2 is SNEGSKA in the germline V gene (reference sequence). The CDR3 runs 14 residues. V shed 1 base and J shed 9 bases, with 16 bases lying between them. CDR3 region: CSARVQASDIIQYF. As DNA, the CDR3 is TGCAGTGCTAGAGTTCAGGCTAGCGATATCATTCAGTACTTC.

The chain carries TRBV24-1 and TRBJ2-1; 8 nucleotides agree with TRBD1. Germline CDR1 reads KGHDR; CDR2 reads SFDVKD. V dropped 5 bases and J dropped 12; count of bases not matched to a gene: 8. This CDR3 has 13 residues. CDR3 sequence reads: CATSVPGQGWQFF. For the CDR3, the DNA is TGTGCCACCAGTGTCCCCGGACAGGGTTGGCAGTTCTTC.

The V gene is TRBV27, the J gene TRBJ2-1; D possibly corresponds to TRBD1 (6 bases). Germline V gene data show CDR1 as MNHEY and CDR2 as SMNVEV (reference sequence). This CDR3 region has 12 residues. Trimming took off 3 bases at V and 12 bases at J, with 12 bases between the two ends. For the CDR3, the DNA is TGTGCCAGCAGTTTTACAGGGTCGACGCAGTTCTTC. Its protein product is CASSFTGSTQFF.

V is TRBV6-5 and J is TRBJ2-2, with a possible D match to TRBD1 (6 bases). The CDR3 loop spans 14 amino acids. The V end lost 5 bases, the J end lost 1 base, and 8 bases lay between the germline ends. Germline V gene lookup returns CDR1 MNHEY and CDR2 SVGAGI. The DNA for the CDR3 is TGTGCCAGCAGTCCGGGACAGAACACCGGGGAGCTGTTTTTT. Encoded protein: CASSPGQNTGELFF.

This sequence joins TRBV13 and TRBJ2-5, with 7 bases aligning to TRBD1. The V gene end was trimmed by 4 bases and the J gene end by 6 bases; junction bases not matched to a gene: 11. CDR3 length equals 15 residues. CDR1 is PRHDT, CDR2 FYEKMQ, per germline (reference sequence). The CDR3 loop is CASSSSHYRGKTQYF. CDR3 nucleotide sequence: TGTGCCAGCAGCTCCTCCCATTACAGGGGAAAGACCCAGTACTTC. The whole variable domain, remainder taken from reference TRBV13 and TRBJ2-5, is AAGVIQSPRHLIKEKRETATLKCYPIPRHDTVYWYQQGPGQDPQFLISFYEKMQSDKGSIPDRFSAQQFSDYHSELNMSSLELGDSALYFCASSSSHYRGKTQYFGPGTRLLVL.

This clonotype was seen a single time. The chain employs TRBV24-1 and TRBJ2-7; D remains ambiguous. CDR3 length equals 13 residues. Per the germline V gene, CDR1 is KGHDR and CDR2 is SFDVKD. Trimming removed 0 bases from V and 7 bases from J, with 9 bases in between. The CDR3 sequence is CATSDLWGVEQYF. The DNA for the CDR3 is TGTGCCACCAGTGATTTGTGGGGTGTTGAGCAGTACTTC.

The V gene is TRBV11-2, the J gene TRBJ2-5; no clear D. From germline, CDR1 is SGHAT and CDR2 FQNNGV. The CDR3 spans 13 residues. Between the trimmed V and J ends, which lost 5 bases and 4 bases, there was a span of 11 bases. Written as DNA, the CDR3 is TGTGCCAGCAGCCGTACCTATCTAGAGACCCAGTACTTC. It specifies CASSRTYLETQYF. Full variable domain (remainder filled in from reference TRBV11-2 and TRBJ2-5): EAGVAQSPRYKIIEKRQSVAFWCNPISGHATLYWYQQILGQGPKLLIQFQNNGVVDDSQLPKDRFSAERLKGVDSTLKIQPAKLEDSAVYLCASSRTYLETQYFGPGTRLLVL.

Only one count was recorded for this clonotype. The rearrangement links TRBV20-1 to TRBJ2-1, with 9 positions matching TRBD2. Germline V gene data show CDR1 as DFQATT and CDR2 as SNEGSKA (reference sequence). J was trimmed by 1 base and V by 0 bases; bases with no gene match: 13. The CDR3 extends over 19 amino acids. Here the CDR3 reads CSARDLGSGGKGSYNEQFF. The CDR3 DNA reads as TGCAGTGCTAGAGATCTGGGTAGCGGGGGTAAGGGGTCCTACAATGAGCAGTTCTTC.

The genes are TRBV7-8 and TRBJ1-2, with D unclear. The germline gives CDR1 SGHVS, CDR2 FQNEAQ. The CDR3 extends over 17 amino acids. Trimming took off 8 bases at V and 0 bases at J, with 22 bases between the two ends. The CDR3 loop is CASVGVSGAGPNYGYTF. The CDR3 nucleotides are TGTGCCAGCGTGGGCGTCTCCGGAGCAGGCCCTAACTATGGCTACACCTTC.

This clonotype has only one observation. The V call is TRBV6-2 or TRBV6-3, the J call TRBJ2-1; D gene unclear. The CDR3 spans 16 residues. From germline, CDR1 is MNHEY and CDR2 SVGEGT. Trimming removed 3 bases from V and 7 bases from J, with 19 bases in between. The CDR3 DNA is TGTGCCAGCAGTTATGACGACCTCCCGGGCCTAAATGAGCAGTTCTTC. This sequence encodes CASSYDDLPGLNEQFF.

This clonotype was observed once. This chain connects TRBV4-3 to TRBJ1-2, with D perhaps matching TRBD1 (5 bases). Germline lookup yields CDR1 LGHNA and CDR2 YSLEER. CDR3 length: 14 amino acids. V was trimmed by 0 bases and J by 6 bases, leaving 11 bases between them. In DNA form, the CDR3 reads TGCGCCAGCAGCCAAGATGGGACCTCTCATGGCTACACCTTC. Residues: CASSQDGTSHGYTF.

The V gene is TRBV29-1, the J gene TRBJ2-1, with D perhaps matching TRBD1 (6 bases). This CDR3 has 14 residues. Trimming removed 4 bases at V and 4 bases at J, with 14 bases between. Germline CDR1 and CDR2: SQVTM and ANQGSEA. This CDR3 reads CSVVAWTEYNEQFF. In DNA, the CDR3 is TGCAGCGTTGTCGCCTGGACAGAATACAATGAGCAGTTCTTC.

The chain joins TRBV9 to TRBJ2-1, with 11 bases aligning to TRBD2. The CDR3 has 16 amino acids. V gave up 4 bases and J gave up 5 bases; unmatched junction bases: 8. Germline V gives CDR1 SGDLS, CDR2 YYNGEE. CDR3 DNA: TGTGCCAGCAGCTCTTTAGCGGGGGGGGACAACAATGAGCAGTTCTTC. Translating gives CASSSLAGGDNNEQFF.

This sequence joins TRBV29-1 and TRBJ1-1, with D possibly matching TRBD1 (5 bases). Germline CDR1 is SQVTM and CDR2 is ANQGSEA. This CDR3 has 14 amino acids. Trimming took 6 bases from V and 2 from J, leaving 16 bases between them. The CDR3 DNA reads TGCAGCGTCGACCTCGGGACCGTTAACACTGAAGCTTTCTTT. Protein: CSVDLGTVNTEAFF.

V is TRBV25-1 and J is TRBJ2-3, with 7 bases matching TRBD1. Trimming cost V 6 bases and J 2 bases; bases outside gene matches: 8. The CDR3 spans 15 residues. CDR1 and CDR2 from the germline V gene are MGHDK and SYGVNS. CDR3 sequence reads: CASSPTEGATDTQYF. CDR3 bases: TGTGCCAGCAGCCCGACCGAGGGGGCCACAGATACGCAGTATTTT.

The chain recombines TRBV7-9 with TRBJ2-5; weak D call: TRBD1 (6 bases). The CDR3 contains 15 residues. Trimming removed 5 bases at V and 0 bases at J, with 13 bases between. The germline V gene encodes CDR1 SEHNR and CDR2 FQNEAQ (reference sequence). DNA for the CDR3: TGTGCCAGCAGCGCCCGGGACACGTACCAAGAGACCCAGTACTTC. Its translation is CASSARDTYQETQYF.

V usage is TRBV12-3 or TRBV12-4 and J usage is TRBJ2-1, with 8 bases aligning to TRBD2. V was clipped by 7 bases and J by 5 bases; unmatched bases: 4. The CDR3 has 13 amino acids. CDR3 sequence (DNA): TGTGCCAGCAACCTGGGACTAGACAATGAGCAGTTCTTC. Amino acids: CASNLGLDNEQFF.

The gene calls are TRBV7-2 and TRBJ2-7; 10 nucleotides line up with TRBD1. The length of the CDR3 is 14 residues. J lost 4 bases, V lost 6 bases, and 6 bases had no gene match. Germline V gene lookup returns CDR1 SGHTA and CDR2 FQGNSA. The CDR3 region has the DNA TGTGCCAGCAGTCCCCGGACAGGGGGTTACGAGCAGTACTTC. Its protein is CASSPRTGGYEQYF.

Turning to this clonotype: Sequence at one end of the junction differs from germline and may be a read error. The chain uses TRBV7-9 and TRBJ1-2, with 7 positions matching TRBD1. This CDR3 has 11 residues. CDR1 and CDR2 (germline): SEHNR, FQNEAQ (reference sequence). The CDR3 nucleotides read TGTGCCCGCAGACAGGGCGATGGCTACACCTTC. Translating it yields CARRQGDGYTF.

The chain joins TRBV12-3 or TRBV12-4 to TRBJ2-3; maybe TRBD2 (7 bases). The CDR3 loop spans 21 amino acids. V was trimmed by 6 bases and J by 2 bases, leaving 33 bases between them. CDR3 sequence: CASSLDFAPGGGYGNTDTQYF. The DNA of the CDR3 is TGTGCCAGCAGCCTGGATTTCGCCCCCGGCGGGGGCTACGGCAACACAGATACGCAGTATTTT.

The V call is TRBV11-2, the J call TRBJ2-1, with 13 bases aligning to TRBD2. The V and J ends lost 5 bases and 6 bases, in that order; junction bases with no gene match: 7. The length of the CDR3 is 16 residues. CDR1 and CDR2 (germline): SGHAT, FQNNGV. CDR3 residues: CASSPLLAGGPNEQFF. In nucleotides, the CDR3 is TGTGCCAGCAGCCCCTTACTAGCGGGGGGGCCCAATGAGCAGTTCTTC.

The chain links TRBV7-2 to TRBJ2-5; tentative D call: TRBD1 (6 bases). V gave up 5 bases and J gave up 7 bases, with 17 bases separating them. The germline CDR1 and CDR2 sequences are SGHTA and FQGNSA. The CDR3 is made up of 14 amino acids. The CDR3 DNA reads TGTGCCAGCAGCGACCCGTTCGTAGGGGGGACCCAGTACTTC. It yields the protein CASSDPFVGGTQYF.

The V gene is TRBV19, the J gene TRBJ1-2, with D perhaps matching TRBD1 (5 bases). This CDR3 contains 16 residues. Looked up from germline, CDR1 is LNHDA and CDR2 is SQIVND (reference sequence). V lost 4 bases, J lost 0 bases, and 15 bases lay in between. The CDR3 loop is CASSNFRQQANYGYTF. The CDR3, as DNA: TGTGCCAGTAGTAACTTCCGACAGCAAGCTAACTATGGCTACACCTTC.

The chain carries TRBV7-3 and TRBJ2-3; 13 bases map to TRBD2. CDR1 SGHTA and CDR2 FQGTGA come from the germline V gene. CDR3 length: 16 residues. Germline trimming cut 2 bases from V and 6 bases from J; bases unmatched to any gene: 5. Here the CDR3 reads CASSLPTSGGLDTQYF. The CDR3 nucleotides are TGTGCCAGCAGCTTACCGACTAGCGGGGGGCTTGATACGCAGTATTTT.

This clonotype was observed once. CDR3 sequence: CSAPRLETQYF. The CDR3 DNA follows: TGCAGTGCTCCCCGACTCGAGACCCAGTACTTC. This chain links TRBV20-1 with TRBJ2-5; D remains unclear. V dropped 5 bases and J dropped 5 bases, with 9 bases sitting between them. CDR3 size: 11 residues. The V gene's germline CDR1 is DFQATT and CDR2 SNEGSKA (reference sequence).

V is TRBV2 and J is TRBJ1-2; possibly TRBD1 for D (5 bases). This CDR3 comprises 13 residues. Germline CDR1 reads SNHLY; CDR2 reads FYNNEI. V was trimmed by 7 bases and J by 0 bases, leaving 9 bases between them. The CDR3 reads CASTDSSNYGYTF. The CDR3 DNA is TGTGCCAGCACCGACAGTTCTAACTATGGCTACACCTTC.

The V gene is TRBV28, the J gene TRBJ2-7; D unresolved. Looked up from germline, CDR1 is MDHEN and CDR2 is SYDVKM. This CDR3 is 11 amino acids long. V lost 3 bases to trimming and J lost 7 bases, with 7 bases between them. DNA of the CDR3: TGTGCCAGCAGTTTGGTAGAGGAGCAGTACTTC. Translation: CASSLVEEQYF.